This T cell receptor (beta chain) was captured by sequencing in a study of radiotherapy plus CTLA-4 blockade in lung cancer. Study context: Overall, roughly 18% of patients showed an objective response, while over 30% attained disease control. Study conclusions and caveats: Strongest reported response predictors: early blood clone changes and post-radiation interferon-beta. Some TCR clones had been derived from tumors. These clones expanded in peripheral blood after radiotherapy plus ipilimumab.

CDR3 length: 12 residues. Germline assignment: CDR1 PRHDT and CDR2 FYEKMQ (reference sequence). The V gene lost 3 bases and the J gene lost 6 bases, with 9 bases spanning the gap. Comments on this clone: Its specificity is not known.

Produced via immunoSEQ multiplex PCR; TCRdb's table is partial and in-frame only. The sample has tens of thousands of clones, roughly 70% seen once. The chain uses TRBV13 and TRBJ2-7, with TRBD1 as a possible D gene (5 bases). The sequence derives from a human donor with non-small cell lung cancer that progressed on radiotherapy plus ipilimumab. Here the sequenced sample was peripheral blood, taken from a patient treated with radiotherapy plus ipilimumab. DNA for the CDR3: TGTGCCAGCAGCTTGGGGCAGGGCGAGCAGTACTTC. It codes for CASSLGQGEQYF.